Included here is one T cell receptor (beta chain) sequence, with context. The CDR3 extends over 16 amino acids. The germline CDR1 and CDR2 sequences are MDHEN and SYDVKM. Trimming left V 4 bases short and J 2 bases short, with 16 bases between. This specimen comes from a study of blood T cell repertoires in COVID-19. The wider study: Italy, Spain and the United States were the sources of the convalescent and acute COVID-19 samples. T cells, B-cell-depleted T cells, or PBMCs provided the cDNA or gDNA that served as material.

The repertoire was sequenced with immunoSEQ multiplex PCR; TCRdb's copy has only in-frame clones and lacks some. The table records over 75,000 clones, approximately 90% of them present only once. The chain employs TRBV28 and TRBJ2-3; D is possibly TRBD2 (6 bases). Sequencing was performed on peripheral blood. The TCR sequence derives from a human donor with active COVID-19. The donor label of this sample is uncertain. CDR3 bases: TGTGCCAGCAGTTCCACCGCTAGCGTCCCCACAGATACGCAGTATTTT. The encoded protein is CASSSTASVPTDTQYF.